This TCR beta chain was observed in a study of metastatic and nonmetastatic thyroid tumors. Study details: Both malignant and benign thyroid patients supplied peripheral blood and tumor or nodule tissue samples, across which the repertoires of these patients were then compared.

In the authors' methods: Building a distant-metastasis classifier for papillary thyroid cancer drew on CDR3 differences across clinicopathological groups. TCRdb re-analyzed the PCR reads through MiXCR. In this record, the V and J calls reflect TCRdb's handling and not the investigators' own analysis. The sample lists around 24,000 clones, roughly a quarter occurring once. For this clone: Its antigen is unknown. Additional DNA sequences in this sample encode the identical CDR3.

Overall study results and limits: According to reports, the diversity of TCR beta was significantly higher in malignant thyroid tumors than in benign nodules, and this held in both blood and tumor samples.

Nobody among the patients had been given any treatment before thyroid surgery. The V end lost 4 bases, the J end lost 0 bases, and 17 bases lay between the germline ends. The CDR3 spans 17 residues. CDR1 is LGHNA, CDR2 YSLEER, per germline. Sequencing input: tumor tissue. The chain has TRBV4-3 and TRBJ2-3, with D possibly being TRBD2 (5 bases). This TCR was recovered from a male donor with papillary thyroid cancer or a benign thyroid nodule (not recorded which). Some clones in this sample may be carry-over from other donors' samples. CDR3 nucleotides: TGCGCCAGCAGCCCCCAGACGGGATCGGTTAGCACAGATACGCAGTATTTT. Translated, it gives CASSPQTGSVSTDTQYF.